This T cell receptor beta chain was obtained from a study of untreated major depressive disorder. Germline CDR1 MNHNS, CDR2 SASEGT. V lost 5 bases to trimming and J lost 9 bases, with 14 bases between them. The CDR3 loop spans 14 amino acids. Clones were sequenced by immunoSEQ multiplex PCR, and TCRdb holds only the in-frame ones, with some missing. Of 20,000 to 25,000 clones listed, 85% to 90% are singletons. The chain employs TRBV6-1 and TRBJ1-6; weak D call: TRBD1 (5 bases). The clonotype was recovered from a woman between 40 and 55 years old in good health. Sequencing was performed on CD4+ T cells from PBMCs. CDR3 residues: CASSNQGLGSPLHF. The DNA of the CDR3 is TGTGCCAGCAGTAACCAGGGACTGGGTTCACCCCTCCACTTT.